A single sample is the source of the 14 T cell receptor beta chains below, sequenced in a study of shared clonotypes between healthy human individuals. The repertoire was sequenced with immunoSEQ multiplex PCR; TCRdb's copy has only in-frame clones and lacks some. The data show roughly 1.4 million clones, just under 99% seen once. Sequencing was performed on naive CD4+ T cells sorted from blood. Subset defined: CD45RA+ positively selected. The receptor source for this set is a man between 25 and 39 years old in good health.

This chain joins TRBV9 and TRBJ2-7; perhaps TRBD2 as D (6 bases). Trimming pared 3 bases from V and 2 bases from J, leaving 15 bases between. CDR1 is SGDLS and CDR2 is YYNGEE in the germline V gene. CDR3 length: 15 residues. CDR3 loop: CASSATLAGPYEQYF. The CDR3 DNA follows: TGTGCCAGCAGCGCGACTCTGGCGGGGCCCTACGAGCAGTACTTC.

This clone was observed once. V usage is TRBV28 and J usage is TRBJ1-5, with D perhaps TRBD1 (6 bases). V was clipped by 6 bases and J by 4 bases, with 16 bases between them. Germline lookup yields CDR1 MDHEN and CDR2 SYDVKM. The CDR3 consists of 15 residues. CDR3 protein: CASRGKGVGNQPQHF. The DNA for the CDR3 is TGTGCCAGCAGGGGGAAGGGGGTAGGGAATCAGCCCCAGCATTTT.

The chain links TRBV7-2 to TRBJ1-2, with D unresolved. Germline CDR1 and CDR2: SGHTA and FQGNSA. Trimming pared 2 bases from V and 4 bases from J, leaving 8 bases between. The CDR3 has 13 residues. The CDR3: CASSLSGVYGYTF. The CDR3 coding sequence is TGTGCCAGCAGCTTATCAGGAGTCTATGGCTACACCTTC.

V is TRBV7-9 and J is TRBJ1-2, with no clear D. This CDR3 is 13 amino acids long. Germline V gene data show CDR1 as SEHNR and CDR2 as FQNEAQ (reference sequence). Trimming left V 1 base short and J 4 bases short, with 7 bases between. The CDR3 region has the DNA TGTGCCAGCAGCTTAGTAGTGTCCTATGGCTACACCTTC. This codes for CASSLVVSYGYTF.

V is TRBV4-3 and J is TRBJ1-2, with TRBD1 matching 7 bases. In germline, CDR1 is LGHNA, CDR2 YSLEER. The CDR3 covers 12 residues. With 4 bases clipped from V and 11 bases from J, the junction kept 7 bases outside the gene matches. The CDR3 DNA is TGCGCCAGCAGCCGTACAGGGGCAGGATACACCTTC. Its protein is CASSRTGAGYTF.

The J gene is TRBJ2-1, the V gene TRBV6-4; D is undetermined. Germline CDR1 MRHNA, CDR2 SNTAGT. The CDR3 spans 13 residues. V was trimmed by 4 bases and J by 2 bases, leaving 6 bases between them. CDR3 bases: TGTGCCAGCAGTGTGGGCCCCTACAATGAGCAGTTCTTC. Encoded protein: CASSVGPYNEQFF.

The V gene is TRBV4-3, the J gene TRBJ2-7, with 8 bases aligning to TRBD2. CDR3 length: 15 residues. Germline V gene sequence: CDR1 LGHNA, CDR2 YSLEER. V shed 0 bases and J 4 bases; nucleotides not matched to a gene: 5. CDR3 sequence reads: CASSQEREGLYEQYF. CDR3 in DNA: TGCGCCAGCAGCCAAGAACGGGAGGGCCTTTACGAGCAGTACTTC.

This chain joins TRBV7-3 and TRBJ2-7, with D uncertain. V was clipped by 0 bases and J by 2 bases, with 5 bases between them. Germline CDR1 is SGHTA and CDR2 is FQGTGA. The CDR3 is 13 amino acids. The CDR3 is CASSLTAAYEQYF. The CDR3 coding sequence is TGTGCCAGCAGCTTAACTGCAGCCTACGAGCAGTACTTC. Full variable domain (rest looked up from reference TRBV7-3 and TRBJ2-7): GAGVSQTPSNKVTEKGKYVELRCDPISGHTALYWYRQSLGQGPEFLIYFQGTGAADDSGLPNDRFFAVRPEGSVSTLKIQRTERGDSAVYLCASSLTAAYEQYFGPGTRLTVT.

The V and J genes are TRBV25-1 and TRBJ2-7, with a tentative D call TRBD1 (5 bases). Germline-derived CDR1 and CDR2 are MGHDK and SYGVNS. CDR3 length equals 13 residues. The germline V and J ends were trimmed by 6 bases and 2 bases, with 11 bases remaining between them. The CDR3 bases are TGTGCCAGCAGCAGGGCGATACCCTACGAGCAGTACTTC. As protein: CASSRAIPYEQYF.

This sequence joins TRBV5-8 and TRBJ2-1; D remains ambiguous. Germline CDR1 reads SGHTS; CDR2 reads YDEGEE. The CDR3 contains 14 residues. Trimming took 3 bases from V and 0 from J, leaving 7 bases between them. The CDR3 reads CASSWHRSYNEQFF. In DNA, the CDR3 is TGTGCCAGCAGCTGGCACCGCTCCTACAATGAGCAGTTCTTC. Together with reference TRBV5-8 and TRBJ2-1, the CDR3 gives the full variable domain: EAGVTQSPTHLIKTRGQQATLRCSPISGHTSVYWYQQALGLGLQFLLWYDEGEERNRGNFPPRFSGRQFPNYSSELNVNALELEDSALYLCASSWHRSYNEQFFGPGTRLTVL.

Concerning this clone: The sample holds other DNA sequences that translate to the same CDR3. V is TRBV7-2 and J is TRBJ2-7; D uncertain. The CDR3 sequence is 12 residues long. With 5 bases removed from V and 4 bases from J, the gap between germline ends came to 9 bases. Germline V CDR1 and CDR2: SGHTA, FQGNSA. As DNA, the CDR3 is TGTGCCAGCAGCCCCCCGGGTTACGAGCAGTACTTC. It encodes CASSPPGYEQYF. The variable domain in full, completed from reference TRBV7-2 and TRBJ2-7, reads GAGVSQSPSNKVTEKGKDVELRCDPISGHTALYWYRQSLGQGLEFLIYFQGNSAPDKSGLPSDRFSAERTGGSVSTLTIQRTQQEDSAVYLCASSPPGYEQYFGPGTRLTVT.

This clone has a single count. The V call is TRBV16, the J call TRBJ1-5; D call uncertain. CDR1 and CDR2 (germline): KGHSY, FQNENV. Trimming left V 1 base short and J 2 bases short, with 15 bases between. The CDR3 extends over 17 amino acids. This chain's CDR3 is CASSQYSGTMGNQPQHF. The CDR3 DNA sequence: TGTGCCAGCAGCCAATACTCGGGTACGATGGGCAATCAGCCCCAGCATTTT.

The CDR3 loop reads CASSPDRPGGYTF. Written as DNA, the CDR3 is TGTGCCAGCAGCCCTGACAGGCCGGGCGGCTACACCTTC. The chain joins TRBV5-4 to TRBJ1-2; TRBD1 might be the D (6 bases). V lost 4 bases and J lost 8, with 15 bases in between. This CDR3 contains 13 residues. Germline V gene lookup returns CDR1 SGHNT and CDR2 YYREEE (reference sequence).

The chain has TRBV5-6 and TRBJ2-1; 7 bases are a match to TRBD1. There are 15 residues in the CDR3. CDR1 is SGHDT and CDR2 is YYEEEE in the germline V gene. Unmatched junction bases numbered 10, after V lost 5 bases and J lost 5 bases. The DNA for the CDR3 is TGTGCCAGCAGACCTAGACAGGGTGAAAACAATGAGCAGTTCTTC. It specifies CASRPRQGENNEQFF. Supplemented by reference TRBV5-6 and TRBJ2-1, the full variable domain reads DAGVTQSPTHLIKTRGQQVTLRCSPKSGHDTVSWYQQALGQGPQFIFQYYEEEERQRGNFPDRFSGHQFPNYSSELNVNALLLGDSALYLCASRPRQGENNEQFFGPGTRLTVL.